This is a list of T cell receptor beta chains from one sample in a study of Ad26.COV2.S vaccination and SARS-CoV-2 variants. TCRdb's table, derived via immunoSEQ multiplex PCR, lists solely in-frame clones and lacks some. This sample has about 350,000 clones, with about 88% found just once. This specimen consisted of peripheral blood, obtained in a trial of Ad26.COV2.S vaccine versus placebo. These receptors originate from a person between 18 and 59 years old who received the Ad26.COV2.S COVID-19 vaccine or a placebo. Both conserved end residues are part of each CDR3. Fields, in order: V gene, J gene, clone size, D gene, CDR3 length, CDR3 protein, CDR3 DNA. The D gene is left open where the match is weak. Size values are once, few and many counts, or a class for expanded clones, and some rows have none.

TRBV18	TRBJ1-5	few	NA	17	CASSPPAGAGGNQPQHF	TGTGCCAGCTCACCACCCGCGGGGGCAGGTGGCAATCAGCCCCAGCATTTT
TRBV6-5	TRBJ1-2	NA	TRBD1	14	CASSYGTANYGYTF	TGTGCCAGCAGTTACGGGACAGCGAACTATGGCTACACCTTC
TRBV18	TRBJ2-7	NA	TRBD2	15	CASSLGLAGGQEQYF	TGTGCCAGCTCACTAGGACTAGCGGGGGGACAAGAGCAGTACTTC
TRBV19	TRBJ2-7	NA	NA	14	CASSRPGALYEQYF	TGTGCCAGTAGTCGGCCAGGGGCCCTCTACGAGCAGTACTTC
TRBV29-1	TRBJ2-7	NA	TRBD2	14	CSVERLAGSYEQYF	TGCAGCGTTGAGAGGTTAGCGGGATCCTACGAGCAGTACTTC
TRBV28	TRBJ1-6	NA	NA	13	CASRDFGSQPLHF	TGTGCCAGCAGAGACTTCGGGTCACAACCCCTCCACTTT
TRBV6-5	TRBJ1-5	few	NA	13	CASVGLWGGPQHF	TGTGCCAGCGTCGGACTTTGGGGAGGGCCCCAGCATTTT
TRBV5-1	TRBJ1-5	NA	NA	13	CASSLQGNQPQHF	TGCGCCAGCAGCTTACAGGGAAATCAGCCCCAGCATTTT
TRBV3-1/TRBV3-2	TRBJ1-1	NA	NA	18	CASSQDPGRTKRGTEAFF	TGTGCCAGCAGCCAAGATCCAGGACGGACCAAGAGAGGCACTGAAGCTTTCTTT
TRBV7-8	TRBJ1-2	NA	TRBD1	15	CASSPTRQGAPGYTF	TGTGCCAGCAGCCCAACCAGGCAGGGGGCGCCAGGCTACACCTTC
TRBV2	TRBJ1-4	NA	NA	15	CASLAQGKVNEKLFF	TGTGCCAGCTTAGCCCAGGGAAAGGTTAATGAAAAACTGTTTTTT
TRBV7-2	TRBJ2-7	NA	TRBD2	14	CASSPGGLVTEQYF	TGTGCCAGCAGCCCCGGGGGGTTGGTCACCGAGCAGTACTTC
TRBV12-3/TRBV12-4	TRBJ1-1	few	NA	11	CASAAYTEAFF	TGTGCCAGCGCGGCGTACACTGAAGCTTTCTTT
TRBV5-8	TRBJ2-6	once	NA	16	CASSLRLVSGANVLTF	TGTGCCAGCAGCTTGCGATTAGTCTCTGGGGCCAACGTCCTGACTTTC
TRBV27	TRBJ1-2	NA	NA	13	CASSLDSTYGYTF	TGTGCCAGCAGTTTAGACAGTACCTATGGCTACACCTTC
TRBV9	TRBJ2-7	NA	NA	13	CASSVDGRYEQYF	TGTGCCAGCAGCGTAGACGGGAGATACGAGCAGTACTTC
TRBV24-1	TRBJ2-7	NA	NA	15	CATSVPQGPSYEQYF	TGTGCCACCAGTGTCCCACAGGGTCCCTCCTACGAGCAGTACTTC
TRBV7-5	TRBJ1-5	few	NA	17	CARSFKTAGGGNQPQHF	TGTGCCAGAAGCTTTAAGACAGCCGGAGGGGGCAATCAGCCCCAGCATTTT
TRBV20-1	TRBJ1-1	once	NA	15	CSASQGLAAGTEAFF	TGCAGTGCTAGTCAAGGACTGGCCGCCGGCACTGAAGCTTTCTTT
TRBV12-5	TRBJ1-2	once	NA	13	CASGLAGVGGYTF	TGTGCTAGTGGTTTGGCCGGGGTCGGTGGCTACACCTTC
TRBV13	TRBJ1-4	NA	NA	18	CASSPGKGGTHYNEKLFF	TGTGCCAGCAGCCCAGGGAAGGGCGGGACACATTATAATGAAAAACTGTTTTTT
TRBV19	TRBJ2-1	NA	TRBD2	19	CASSIDTASLAGGYNEQFF	TGTGCCAGTAGTATAGATACGGCCTCACTAGCGGGAGGGTACAATGAGCAGTTCTTC
TRBV30	TRBJ1-4	NA	NA	14	CAWALGRTNEKLFF	TGTGCCTGGGCCCTCGGCAGAACTAATGAAAAACTGTTTTTT
TRBV7-9	TRBJ2-1	NA	TRBD1	14	CASSFLTGGNEQFF	TGTGCCAGCAGCTTCCTCACAGGGGGCAATGAGCAGTTCTTC
TRBV7-9	TRBJ1-2	NA	NA	13	CASSTEQGHGYTF	TGTGCCAGCAGCACAGAGCAGGGTCATGGCTACACCTTC
TRBV5-6	TRBJ1-3	NA	NA	16	CASSPGHTSSGNTIYF	TGTGCCAGCAGCCCGGGACACACTTCCTCTGGAAACACCATATATTTT
TRBV9	TRBJ2-7	few	TRBD1	17	CASSVGLGRGLRNEQYF	TGTGCCAGCAGCGTAGGTCTGGGCAGGGGGCTAAGAAACGAGCAGTACTTC
TRBV3-1/TRBV3-2	TRBJ2-7	NA	NA	17	CASSQECDRDTTYEQYF	TGTGCCAGCAGCCAAGAGTGCGACCGAGACACCACCTACGAGCAGTACTTC
TRBV9	TRBJ2-5	NA	NA	15	CASSVVGGAQETQYF	TGTGCCAGCAGCGTAGTAGGGGGGGCTCAAGAGACCCAGTACTTC
TRBV11-2	TRBJ2-1	once	NA	13	CASSWGSKNEQFF	TGTGCCAGCAGTTGGGGTTCGAAGAATGAGCAGTTCTTC
TRBV5-6	TRBJ2-2	few	NA	17	CASSLFRSGEDTGELFF	TGTGCCAGCAGCTTGTTTAGGTCGGGAGAGGACACCGGGGAGCTGTTTTTT
TRBV4-3	TRBJ2-2	NA	TRBD2	18	CASSQVVPGGANTGELFF	TGCGCCAGCAGCCAAGTGGTTCCGGGGGGGGCGAACACCGGGGAGCTGTTTTTT
TRBV18	TRBJ1-1	NA	TRBD1	15	CASSPSTGGNTEAFF	TGTGCCAGCTCACCATCAACAGGGGGGAACACTGAAGCTTTCTTT
TRBV18	TRBJ1-6	NA	NA	16	CASSPGQSSYNSPLHF	TGTGCCAGCTCACCGGGGCAGAGCTCCTATAATTCACCCCTCCACTTT
TRBV19	TRBJ2-5	NA	NA	13	CASSISGLETQYF	TGTGCCAGTAGTATAAGTGGGCTGGAGACCCAGTACTTC
TRBV7-2	TRBJ2-5	NA	TRBD2	15	CASSLEPAGEETQYF	TGTGCCAGCAGCTTAGAACCTGCGGGAGAAGAGACCCAGTACTTC
TRBV7-8	TRBJ1-5	NA	NA	16	CASSLAGRALNQPQHF	TGTGCCAGCAGCTTAGCGGGCAGGGCCCTAAATCAGCCCCAGCATTTT
TRBV6-2/TRBV6-3	TRBJ1-1	few	NA	13	CASTPGRDTEAFF	TGTGCCAGCACCCCTGGGAGGGACACTGAAGCTTTCTTT
TRBV9	TRBJ2-1	NA	NA	15	CASSVDRGTYNEQFF	TGTGCCAGCAGCGTAGATAGGGGCACCTACAATGAGCAGTTCTTC
TRBV28	TRBJ2-7	NA	TRBD2	13	CASSLADLWEQYF	TGTGCCAGCAGTCTAGCGGACCTCTGGGAGCAGTACTTC
TRBV4-3	TRBJ2-2	NA	NA	16	CASSPVGGGATGELFF	TGCGCCAGCAGCCCTGTGGGAGGGGGTGCCACCGGGGAGCTGTTTTTT